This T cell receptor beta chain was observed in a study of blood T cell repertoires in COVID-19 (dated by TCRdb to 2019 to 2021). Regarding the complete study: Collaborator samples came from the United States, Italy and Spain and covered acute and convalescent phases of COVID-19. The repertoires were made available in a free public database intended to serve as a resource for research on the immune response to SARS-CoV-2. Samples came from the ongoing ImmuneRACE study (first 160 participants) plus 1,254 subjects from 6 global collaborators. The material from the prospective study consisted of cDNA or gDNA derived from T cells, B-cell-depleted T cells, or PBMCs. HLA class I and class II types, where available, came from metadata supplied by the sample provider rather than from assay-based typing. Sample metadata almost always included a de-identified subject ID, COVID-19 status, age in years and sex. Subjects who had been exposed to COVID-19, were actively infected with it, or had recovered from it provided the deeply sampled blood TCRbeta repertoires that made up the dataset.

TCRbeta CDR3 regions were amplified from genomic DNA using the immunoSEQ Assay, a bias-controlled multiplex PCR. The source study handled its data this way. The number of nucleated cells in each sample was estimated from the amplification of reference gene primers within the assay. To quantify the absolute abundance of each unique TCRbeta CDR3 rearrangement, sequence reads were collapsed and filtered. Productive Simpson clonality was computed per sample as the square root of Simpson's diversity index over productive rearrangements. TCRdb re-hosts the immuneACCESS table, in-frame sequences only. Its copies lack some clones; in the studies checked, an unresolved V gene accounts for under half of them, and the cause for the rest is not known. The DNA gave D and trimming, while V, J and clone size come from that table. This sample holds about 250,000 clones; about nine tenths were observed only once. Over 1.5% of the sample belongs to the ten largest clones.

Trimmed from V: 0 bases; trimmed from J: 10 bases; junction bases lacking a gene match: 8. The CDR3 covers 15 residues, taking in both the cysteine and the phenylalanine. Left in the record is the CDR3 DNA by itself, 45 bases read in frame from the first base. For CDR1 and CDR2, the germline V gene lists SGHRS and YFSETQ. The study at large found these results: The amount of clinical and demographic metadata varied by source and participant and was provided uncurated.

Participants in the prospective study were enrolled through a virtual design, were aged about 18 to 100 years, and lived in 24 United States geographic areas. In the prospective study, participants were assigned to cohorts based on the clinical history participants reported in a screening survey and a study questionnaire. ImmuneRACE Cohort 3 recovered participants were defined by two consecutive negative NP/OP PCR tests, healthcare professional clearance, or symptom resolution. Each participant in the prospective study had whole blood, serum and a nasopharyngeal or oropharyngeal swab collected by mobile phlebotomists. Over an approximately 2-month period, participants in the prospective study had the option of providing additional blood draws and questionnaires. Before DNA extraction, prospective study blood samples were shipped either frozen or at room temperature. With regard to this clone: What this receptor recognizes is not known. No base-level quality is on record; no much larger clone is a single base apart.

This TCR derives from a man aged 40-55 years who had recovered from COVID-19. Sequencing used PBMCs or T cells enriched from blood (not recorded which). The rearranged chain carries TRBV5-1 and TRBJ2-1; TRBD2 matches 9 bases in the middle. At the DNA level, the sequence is TGCGCCAGCAGCTTGGAGCTAGCGGGATTAGGGGAGCAGTTCTTC. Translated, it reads CASSLELAGLGEQFF.